This entry is about one TCR beta chain. Compared with germline, one end of the junction differs, possibly owing to a read error. Clones were sequenced by immunoSEQ multiplex PCR, and TCRdb holds only the in-frame ones, with some missing. Recorded for this sample: fewer than 200,000 clones. These data are taken from a study of control samples from healthy donors and cancer patients. This CDR3 has 10 amino acids. Germline CDR1 and CDR2: MNHNY and SVGAGI (reference sequence). The J gene is TRBJ1-2, the V gene TRBV6-6; TRBD1 is a possible D gene (5 bases). The origin of this receptor is a woman between 25 and 40 years old in good health. The sequenced material came from blood. DNA of the CDR3: TGTGCCAGCAGGAACCGGGACTTAAACTTC. Translating gives CASRNRDLNF.